The clone carrying this T cell receptor (beta chain) was seen only once. The sample originates from a study of control samples from healthy donors and cancer patients. V shed 5 bases, J shed 2 bases, and the junction held 9 bases outside the gene matches. The CDR3 runs to 16 residues. Germline V gene sequence: CDR1 SGHTA, CDR2 FQGNSA. Data came from immunoSEQ multiplex PCR; TCRdb stores just in-frame clones and leaves some out. The sample records tens of thousands of clones, about 96% being singletons. This TCR came from a woman under 30 in good health. The chain carries TRBV7-2 and TRBJ1-2; TRBD1 matches 9 bases. Sequencing was carried out using blood. CDR3 DNA: TGTGCCAGCAGCCCATACTCCGGACAGGGGAACTATGGCTACACCTTC. This sequence encodes CASSPYSGQGNYGYTF.